This T cell receptor (beta chain) was sequenced in a study of beta chain features in type 1 diabetes. Study results and limitations: The study found that naive, central memory and Treg TCRB repertoires appeared more similar in patients than in healthy donors. In all four CD4+ subsets, TCRB CDR3 length was significantly, moderately reduced in type 1 diabetes. The cDNA sequencing approach could over-represent high-TCR-expressing cells.

CDR3 length: 13 residues. Trimming took 4 bases from V and 4 from J; bases not matched to a gene: 3. Germline V gene data show CDR1 as SGHRS and CDR2 as YFSETQ. cDNA synthesis used the whole RNA isolate, giving expressed TCRB sequences. Produced via immunoSEQ multiplex PCR; TCRdb's table is partial and in-frame only. This table has about 700,000 clones, around an eighth appearing once. Only a few counts were recorded for this clone. The antigen remains undetermined. V and J are TRBV5-1 and TRBJ2-5; 8 nucleotides match TRBD1. The sample consisted of naive CD4+ T cells from blood. This clonotype was obtained from a man aged 18 to 29 with type 1 diabetes. CDR3: CASSIGTGETQYF. CDR3 DNA sequence: TGCGCCAGCAGCATTGGGACAGGAGAGACCCAGTACTTC.